A single sample is the source of the 6 T cell receptor beta chains below, sequenced in a study of blood T cell repertoires in COVID-19. Data came from immunoSEQ multiplex PCR; TCRdb stores just in-frame clones and leaves some out. The sample consists of roughly 250,000 clones, under 95% of them appearing once. Sequenced sample: PBMCs or T cells enriched from blood (not recorded which). The receptor source for this set is a woman between 40 and 50 years old with acute COVID-19.

J is TRBJ2-3 and V is TRBV11-3, with 9 bases identical to TRBD1. The CDR3 has 16 residues. Germline trimming cut 4 bases from V and 5 bases from J; bases unmatched to any gene: 10. From germline, CDR1 is SGHNT and CDR2 YENEEA. Here the CDR3 DNA reads TGTGCCAGCAGCTCGGGAAACAGGGGGCTGGGAGATACGCAGTATTTT. It yields the protein CASSSGNRGLGDTQYF. The full variable domain, completed using reference TRBV11-3 and TRBJ2-3, is EAGVVQSPRYKIIEKKQPVAFWCNPISGHNTLYWYLQNLGQGPELLIRYENEEAVDDSQLPKDRFSAERLKGVDSTLKIQPAELGDSAVYLCASSSGNRGLGDTQYFGPGTRLTVL.

Only one count was recorded for this clone. CDR3 sequence reads: CASSWTGGGETQYF. CDR3 in DNA: TGCGCCAGCAGTTGGACAGGGGGCGGGGAGACCCAGTACTTC. V and J are TRBV10-2 and TRBJ2-5; 11 bases line up with TRBD1. Germline V gives CDR1 WSHSY, CDR2 SAAADI. V lost 5 bases and J lost 5; bases outside the gene matches: 4. The CDR3 is made up of 14 amino acids.

Only a few counts were recorded for this clone. This chain uses TRBV7-2 with TRBJ1-2; TRBD1 matches at 10 bases. The CDR3 is 16 amino acids. Losses at the gene ends were 0 bases for V and 2 bases for J; bases not matched to a gene: 3. Germline V CDR1 and CDR2: SGHTA, FQGNSA. The CDR3 DNA follows: TGTGCCAGCAGCTTAGCCGGGACAGGGGTGAACTATGGCTACACCTTC. Translating it yields CASSLAGTGVNYGYTF.

The V gene is TRBV28, the J gene TRBJ1-3, with 8 bases identical to TRBD1. The length of the CDR3 is 13 residues. Germline-derived CDR1 and CDR2 are MDHEN and SYDVKM. V lost 10 bases to trimming and J lost 4 bases; unmatched junction nucleotides: 6. This CDR3 reads CAMQGAGGNTIYF. CDR3 in DNA: TGTGCCATGCAGGGGGCGGGGGGAAACACCATATATTTT.

This clone was seen ten or more times. The chain uses TRBV28 and TRBJ1-5; 7 bases are a match to TRBD1. Germline-derived CDR1 and CDR2 are MDHEN and SYDVKM. V gave up 5 bases and J gave up 4 bases; unmatched junction bases: 5. This CDR3 has 14 amino acids. The CDR3 region has the DNA TGTGCCAGCAGTCCTACAGGGGCAAATCAGCCCCAGCATTTT. It codes for CASSPTGANQPQHF.

The CDR3 loop is CASSFSGSIEDTQYF. The DNA of the CDR3 is TGTGCCAGCAGCTTTAGCGGGAGTATTGAAGATACGCAGTATTTT. The rearrangement links TRBV5-8 to TRBJ2-3; 9 bases match TRBD2. Looked up from germline, CDR1 is SGHTS and CDR2 is YDEGEE. V trimming: 2 bases; J trimming: 5 bases; junction bases outside the gene matches: 6. This CDR3 comprises 15 residues.